Included here is one T cell receptor (beta chain) sequence, with context. This CDR3 region has 14 residues. Germline V gene sequence: CDR1 SGHKS, CDR2 YYEKEE (reference sequence). Trimming took off 0 bases at V and 8 bases at J, with 14 bases between the two ends. The sample originates from a study of T-cell reconstitution after alpha-beta-depleted transplantation in children. TCRbeta library construction was performed incorporating unique molecular identifiers. TCRdb re-called the PCR reads with MiXCR, one entry per CDR3 protein. The sample includes 60,000 to 80,000 distinct CDR3 sequences, more than 5.5% of them seen just once.

This TCR was sampled from a human donor who donated a stem cell graft to a child with acute lymphoblastic leukemia. The source was PBMCs from the stem cell graft donor, collected from the stem cell graft. The chain is built from TRBV5-5 and TRBJ1-2, with D unclear. CDR3: CASSLEAGWKGYTF. Written as DNA, the CDR3 is TGTGCCAGCAGCTTGGAAGCAGGCTGGAAAGGCTACACCTTC.